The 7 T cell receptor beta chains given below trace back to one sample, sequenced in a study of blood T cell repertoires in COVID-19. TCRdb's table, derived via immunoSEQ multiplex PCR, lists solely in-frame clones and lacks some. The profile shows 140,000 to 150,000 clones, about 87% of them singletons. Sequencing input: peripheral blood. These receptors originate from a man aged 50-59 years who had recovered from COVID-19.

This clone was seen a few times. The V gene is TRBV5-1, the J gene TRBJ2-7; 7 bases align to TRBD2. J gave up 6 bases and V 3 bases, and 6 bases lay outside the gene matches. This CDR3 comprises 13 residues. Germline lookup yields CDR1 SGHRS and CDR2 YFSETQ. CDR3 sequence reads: CASSYRLAGEQYF. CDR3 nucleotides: TGCGCCAGCAGCTATAGACTAGCCGGCGAGCAGTACTTC.

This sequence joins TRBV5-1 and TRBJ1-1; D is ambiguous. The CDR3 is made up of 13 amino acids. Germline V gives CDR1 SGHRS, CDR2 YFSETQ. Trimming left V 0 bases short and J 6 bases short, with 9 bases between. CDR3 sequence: CASSLEQKAEAFF. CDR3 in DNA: TGCGCCAGCAGCTTGGAACAGAAGGCTGAAGCTTTCTTT.

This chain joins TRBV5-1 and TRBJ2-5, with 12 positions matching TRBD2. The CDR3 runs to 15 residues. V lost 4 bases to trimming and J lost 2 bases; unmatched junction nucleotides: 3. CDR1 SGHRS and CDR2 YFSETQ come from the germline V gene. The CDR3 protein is CASSLLAGGQETQYF. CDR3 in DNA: TGCGCCAGCAGCCTACTAGCGGGGGGACAAGAGACCCAGTACTTC.

In nucleotides, the CDR3 is TGTGCCAGCAGCTTAGGAGGGATTGAGCAGTTCTTC. This translates into CASSLGGIEQFF. The chain has TRBV11-3 and TRBJ2-1; TRBD2 is a possible D gene (5 bases). V lost 1 base to trimming and J lost 9 bases, with 7 bases between them. The CDR3 is 12 residues long. Germline V CDR1 and CDR2: SGHNT, YENEEA.

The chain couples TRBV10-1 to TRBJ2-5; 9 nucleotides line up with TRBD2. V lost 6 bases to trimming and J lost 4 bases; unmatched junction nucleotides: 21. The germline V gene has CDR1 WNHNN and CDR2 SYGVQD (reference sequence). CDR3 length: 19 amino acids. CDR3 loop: CASSEKPGLARHVGETQYF. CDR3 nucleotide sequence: TGCGCCAGCAGCGAGAAACCGGGACTAGCTCGTCATGTGGGAGAGACCCAGTACTTC.

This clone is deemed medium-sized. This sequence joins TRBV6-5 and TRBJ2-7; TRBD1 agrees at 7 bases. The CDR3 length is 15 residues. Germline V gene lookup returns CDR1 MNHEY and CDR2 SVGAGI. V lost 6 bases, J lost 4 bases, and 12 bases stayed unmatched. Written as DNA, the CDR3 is TGTGCCAGCAGACCCACCCCCGGGACAGCTTACGAGCAGTACTTC. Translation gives CASRPTPGTAYEQYF.

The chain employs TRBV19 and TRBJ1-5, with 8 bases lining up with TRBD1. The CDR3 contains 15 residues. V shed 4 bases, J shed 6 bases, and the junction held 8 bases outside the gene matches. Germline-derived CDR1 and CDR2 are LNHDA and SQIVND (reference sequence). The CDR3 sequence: CASSTPRGQAQPQHF. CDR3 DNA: TGTGCCAGTAGTACACCCAGGGGGCAAGCTCAGCCCCAGCATTTT.